The 26 T cell receptor beta chains given below trace back to one sample, sequenced in a study of cytotoxic CD8 clonotypes in ibrutinib-treated CLL. The table came from immunoSEQ multiplex PCR; TCRdb's copy has only in-frame clones and leaves some out. Altogether 29,000 or so clones are present, about 70% being singletons, with the ten largest covering 40% to 60%. The source was PBMCs, collected after 36 months of ibrutinib treatment. The origin of the receptors is a human donor with chronic lymphocytic leukemia.

This chain uses TRBV19 with TRBJ2-7; D not certain. CDR3 length: 14 amino acids. V shed 1 base and J shed 0 bases, with 7 bases lying between them. Germline CDR1 is LNHDA and CDR2 is SQIVND (reference sequence). The CDR3 coding sequence is TGTGCCAGTAGTATAGTGGGCCTCTCCTACGAGCAGTACTTC. Its translation: CASSIVGLSYEQYF.

J is TRBJ2-7 and V is TRBV2; no clear D gene. Trimming pared 2 bases from V and 0 bases from J, leaving 20 bases between. CDR3 size: 18 residues. The germline CDR1 and CDR2 sequences are SNHLY and FYNNEI. The CDR3 loop reads CASSEWLDAVPASYEQYF. The CDR3 region has the DNA TGTGCCAGCAGTGAATGGTTGGACGCAGTTCCGGCCTCCTACGAGCAGTACTTC.

The CDR3 DNA is TGCAGCGTCATACGGGCAACTAATGAAAAACTGTTTTTT. Its translation is CSVIRATNEKLFF. The rearrangement joins TRBV29-1 to TRBJ1-4; no clear D gene. The CDR3 has 13 amino acids. In germline, CDR1 is SQVTM, CDR2 ANQGSEA. Trimming left V 6 bases short and J 0 bases short, with 8 bases between.

The rearrangement uses TRBV11-2 and TRBJ1-1, with D tentatively TRBD1 (6 bases). CDR1 and CDR2 from the germline V gene are SGHAT and FQNNGV. Trimming took 3 bases from V and 4 from J, leaving 12 bases between them. The length of the CDR3 is 14 residues. The CDR3: CASSFGTMGTEAFF. The DNA of the CDR3 is TGTGCCAGCAGCTTCGGGACAATGGGCACTGAAGCTTTCTTT.

The chain uses TRBV21-1 and TRBJ2-5; whether TRBD1, the table's D call, matches the DNA was not checked. TRBV21-1 is a pseudogene. This CDR3 is built from 15 residues. The CDR3 DNA is TGTGCCAGCAGCCCTCGACAGGCCTCTGGGGAGACCCAGTACTTC. The encoded protein is CASSPRQASGETQYF.

The J gene is TRBJ2-3, the V gene TRBV5-7; D may match TRBD1 or TRBD2 (6 bases each). Being an ORF, TRBV5-7 has a function that is uncertain. The CDR3 has 19 residues. Trimming pared 2 bases from V and 2 bases from J, leaving 24 bases between. The chain's CDR3 is CASSFNNSNRGLNTDTQYF. CDR3 nucleotides: TGTGCCAGCAGCTTTAATAACTCTAATCGGGGGCTAAACACAGATACGCAGTATTTT.

The chain couples TRBV27 to TRBJ1-6; D not resolved. V was pared by 8 bases and J by 1 base, with 18 bases between. CDR1 and CDR2 (germline): MNHEY, SMNVEV (reference sequence). The CDR3 spans 17 residues. The CDR3 sequence is CASRADWGDSYNSPLHF. In nucleotides, the CDR3 is TGTGCCAGCCGAGCGGACTGGGGTGATTCCTATAATTCACCCCTCCACTTT.

The CDR3 coding sequence is TGTGCCAGCAGCCAAGAGGGACAGATCATTCAGCCCCAGCATTTT. It translates to CASSQEGQIIQPQHF. The chain combines TRBV4-2 with TRBJ1-5; 7 bases are a match to TRBD1. V shed 0 bases, J shed 6 bases, and the junction held 5 bases outside the gene matches. Germline CDR1 is LGHNA and CDR2 is YNFKEQ. The CDR3 contains 15 residues.

CDR3 protein: CASSQEGFTYEQYF. The CDR3 nucleotides read TGCGCCAGCAGCCAAGAGGGTTTTACCTACGAGCAGTACTTC. J is TRBJ2-7 and V is TRBV4-3; D not resolved. Trimming cost V 0 bases and J 2 bases, with 8 bases left between them. Germline loops: CDR1 LGHNA, CDR2 YSLEER. The CDR3 length is 14 residues.

The chain employs TRBV5-1 and TRBJ1-1; the match to TRBD1 covers 8 bases. The CDR3 length is 14 residues. Germline V lookup: CDR1 SGHRS, CDR2 YFSETQ. The V segment lost 0 bases and the J segment 5 bases; nucleotides outside the gene matches: 3. CDR3 in DNA: TGCGCCAGCAGCTTGGAGACAGGGGTTACTGAAGCTTTCTTT. The encoded protein is CASSLETGVTEAFF.

This clone has just one count. V and J are TRBV5-6 and TRBJ1-6, with D perhaps matching TRBD1 (5 bases). The CDR3 totals 16 residues. Trimming removed 2 bases from V and 8 bases from J, with 17 bases in between. Germline V CDR1 and CDR2: SGHDT, YYEEEE. The CDR3 spells CASSLNLDTVDSPLHF. CDR3 nucleotide sequence: TGTGCCAGCAGCTTAAACCTGGACACTGTCGATTCACCCCTCCACTTT. Complete variable domain (other parts from reference TRBV5-6 and TRBJ1-6): DAGVTQSPTHLIKTRGQQVTLRCSPKSGHDTVSWYQQALGQGPQFIFQYYEEEERQRGNFPDRFSGHQFPNYSSELNVNALLLGDSALYLCASSLNLDTVDSPLHFGNGTRLTVT.

V gene TRBV11-2 combines with J gene TRBJ2-1; D is uncertain. Germline V gene data show CDR1 as SGHAT and CDR2 as FQNNGV. V lost 5 bases to trimming and J lost 7 bases, with 15 bases between them. CDR3 length: 14 amino acids. CDR3 bases: TGTGCCAGCAGCCCTTCCGGGCCTCATAATGAGCAGTTCTTC. Translated, it gives CASSPSGPHNEQFF.

This chain uses TRBV27 with TRBJ1-6; maybe TRBD1 (6 bases). CDR3 size: 13 residues. Germline CDR1 and CDR2: MNHEY and SMNVEV (reference sequence). Trimming pared 10 bases from V and 6 bases from J, leaving 13 bases between. The CDR3 is CATMTGPNSPLHF. DNA for the CDR3: TGTGCCACCATGACAGGCCCTAATTCACCCCTCCACTTT.

The chain combines TRBV5-6 with TRBJ2-3, with D possibly being TRBD2 (5 bases). The germline CDR1 and CDR2 sequences are SGHDT and YYEEEE. The V end lost 3 bases, the J end lost 2 bases, and 10 bases lay between the germline ends. The CDR3 spans 14 residues. The CDR3 loop reads CASSSRGLTDTQYF. CDR3 sequence (DNA): TGTGCCAGCAGCTCGAGAGGGCTCACAGATACGCAGTATTTT. Full variable domain (missing parts from reference TRBV5-6 and TRBJ2-3): DAGVTQSPTHLIKTRGQQVTLRCSPKSGHDTVSWYQQALGQGPQFIFQYYEEEERQRGNFPDRFSGHQFPNYSSELNVNALLLGDSALYLCASSSRGLTDTQYFGPGTRLTVL.

This chain connects TRBV5-1 to TRBJ2-5, with D possibly being TRBD1 (6 bases). This CDR3 region has 15 residues. V lost 4 bases, J lost 1 base, and 14 bases lay in between. Looked up from germline, CDR1 is SGHRS and CDR2 is YFSETQ. The chain's CDR3 is CASSPIGQFQETQYF. The CDR3 nucleotides read TGCGCCAGCAGCCCAATCGGACAGTTCCAAGAGACCCAGTACTTC.

This rearrangement joins TRBV13 to TRBJ2-7; TRBD1 agrees at 10 bases. The CDR3 runs 17 residues. The germline V gene encodes CDR1 PRHDT and CDR2 FYEKMQ (reference sequence). The ends lost 5 bases at V and 4 bases at J; junction bases unmatched: 14. CDR3 region: CASSIDTPGTGEYEQYF. The CDR3 DNA sequence: TGTGCCAGCAGCATAGACACCCCAGGGACAGGGGAATACGAGCAGTACTTC. Supplemented by reference TRBV13 and TRBJ2-7, the full variable domain reads AAGVIQSPRHLIKEKRETATLKCYPIPRHDTVYWYQQGPGQDPQFLISFYEKMQSDKGSIPDRFSAQQFSDYHSELNMSSLELGDSALYFCASSIDTPGTGEYEQYFGPGTRLTVT.

This clone was counted a few times. The chain joins TRBV5-4 to TRBJ2-5; 10 bases are a match to TRBD1. The junction had 7 bases not matched to a gene; V was cut back by 4 bases and J by 4 bases. The germline CDR1 and CDR2 sequences are SGHNT and YYREEE (reference sequence). CDR3 length equals 15 residues. DNA of the CDR3: TGTGCCAGCAGCAAGGGACAGGGGAGGTCAGAGACCCAGTACTTC. This gives the protein CASSKGQGRSETQYF.

The rearrangement uses TRBV6-5 and TRBJ1-1; TRBD1 matches at 7 bases. The CDR3 totals 14 residues. After removal of 6 bases from V and 0 bases from J, the junction contained 4 bases not matched to a gene. Germline assignment: CDR1 MNHEY and CDR2 SVGAGI. The CDR3 DNA is TGTGCCAGCAGGTTGACAGGGCTGAACACTGAAGCTTTCTTT. Translated: CASRLTGLNTEAFF.

This clone showed up just a few times. The chain couples TRBV5-1 to TRBJ1-1; unclear D gene. Trimming left V 2 bases short and J 5 bases short, with 7 bases between. Germline V gene sequence: CDR1 SGHRS, CDR2 YFSETQ. The CDR3 consists of 12 residues. The CDR3 sequence is CASSFGATEAFF. The CDR3 DNA reads as TGCGCCAGCAGCTTTGGTGCTACTGAAGCTTTCTTT.

This chain uses TRBV6-5 with TRBJ1-1, with 9 bases identical to TRBD1. V lost 5 bases, J lost 0 bases, and 4 bases stayed unmatched. Per the germline V gene, CDR1 is MNHEY and CDR2 is SVGAGI. CDR3 size: 15 residues. The CDR3 loop reads CASSGWTGVNTEAFF. The CDR3 DNA reads TGTGCCAGCAGTGGCTGGACAGGGGTGAACACTGAAGCTTTCTTT.

The chain couples TRBV5-1 to TRBJ2-7; D is possibly TRBD1 (6 bases). Germline V gives CDR1 SGHRS, CDR2 YFSETQ. V was shortened by 1 base and J by 2 bases, with 10 bases between the two germline ends. CDR3 size: 14 residues. CDR3 DNA: TGCGCCAGCAGCTTGCTACAGGGCACCTACGAGCAGTACTTC. Its protein is CASSLLQGTYEQYF.

The chain has TRBV27 and TRBJ2-4; tentative D call: TRBD1 (6 bases). V shed 3 bases and J shed 6 bases, with 12 bases lying between them. The CDR3 length is 14 residues. Germline CDR1 reads MNHEY; CDR2 reads SMNVEV (reference sequence). CDR3 in amino acids: CASSFKDSRNIQYF. CDR3 coding DNA: TGTGCCAGCAGTTTTAAGGACAGTAGAAACATTCAGTACTTC.

This clone has just a few counts. This chain links TRBV6-6 with TRBJ2-7, with D hard to call. This CDR3 contains 14 residues. Germline CDR1 MNHNY, CDR2 SVGAGI (reference sequence). Trimming took off 6 bases at V and 0 bases at J, with 12 bases between the two ends. The CDR3 bases are TGTGCCAGCAGGTTGACTGGACCCTCCTACGAGCAGTACTTC. This codes for CASRLTGPSYEQYF.

This chain connects TRBV4-2 to TRBJ1-4, with D perhaps matching TRBD1 (6 bases). Trimming removed 0 bases at V and 3 bases at J, with 11 bases between. This CDR3 contains 16 residues. Germline V lookup: CDR1 LGHNA, CDR2 YNFKEQ. The CDR3 nucleotides are TGTGCCAGCAGCCAAGATTGGACAGTACCTAATGAAAAACTGTTTTTT. Its translation: CASSQDWTVPNEKLFF.

The V call is TRBV25-1, the J call TRBJ1-3; 8 positions agree with TRBD1. Losses at the gene ends were 3 bases for V and 4 bases for J; bases not matched to a gene: 2. The CDR3 is 14 residues long. Germline CDR1 and CDR2: MGHDK and SYGVNS. The CDR3 sequence: CASSETGVGNTIYF. The CDR3 region has the DNA TGTGCCAGCAGTGAGACAGGGGTAGGAAACACCATATATTTT. The whole variable domain, remainder taken from reference TRBV25-1 and TRBJ1-3, is EADIYQTPRYLVIGTGKKITLECSQTMGHDKMYWYQQDPGMELHLIHYSYGVNSTEKGDLSSESTVSRIRTEHFPLTLESARPSHTSQYLCASSETGVGNTIYFGEGSWLTVV.

The gene calls are TRBV4-3 and TRBJ2-5; the D is unclear. The CDR3 totals 15 residues. In germline, CDR1 is LGHNA, CDR2 YSLEER. V was shortened by 0 bases and J by 4 bases, with 12 bases between the two germline ends. This chain's CDR3 is CASSQDWVTGETQYF. CDR3 bases: TGCGCCAGCAGCCAAGATTGGGTGACGGGAGAGACCCAGTACTTC.